A selection of T cell receptor beta chains follows, all from one sample in a study of OX40 agonist ivuxolimab in advanced cancers. Produced via immunoSEQ multiplex PCR; TCRdb's table is partial and in-frame only. The sample records about 45,000 clones, 80% being singletons. The material was CD4+ or CD8+ T cells sorted from blood, obtained in a trial of the OX40 agonist ivuxolimab. Receptors originate from an adult with an advanced solid tumor such as melanoma, head and neck, liver or kidney cancer. Each CDR3 is given with its conserved first and last residue. The order of the fields is D gene, clone size, V gene, J gene, CDR3 DNA, CDR3 protein. A D gene is named only where the DNA matches it firmly. Clone size, where shown, is once, few, many, or a class for clones that have expanded.

d_call: NA
clone_size: few
v_call: TRBV19
j_call: TRBJ1-5
cdr3_nt: TGTGCCAGTAGGACAGACCATAGCAATCAGCCCCAGCATTTT
cdr3_aa: CASRTDHSNQPQHF

d_call: NA
clone_size: NA
v_call: TRBV6-1
j_call: TRBJ1-2
cdr3_nt: TGTGCCAGCAGTGAAGCTTGGGGCTACACCTTC
cdr3_aa: CASSEAWGYTF

d_call: NA
clone_size: NA
v_call: TRBV2
j_call: TRBJ2-7
cdr3_nt: TGTGCCAGCACGTACCACACACGCGAGCAGTACTTC
cdr3_aa: CASTYHTREQYF

d_call: TRBD2
clone_size: few
v_call: TRBV2
j_call: TRBJ2-7
cdr3_nt: TGTGCCAGCCGGACTAGCTCCTACGAGCAGTACTTC
cdr3_aa: CASRTSSYEQYF

d_call: NA
clone_size: NA
v_call: TRBV2
j_call: TRBJ2-5
cdr3_nt: TGTGCCAGCACTGGGTGGATAAACCAAGAGACCCAGTACTTC
cdr3_aa: CASTGWINQETQYF

d_call: TRBD1
clone_size: NA
v_call: TRBV15
j_call: TRBJ2-5
cdr3_nt: TGTGCCACCAGCAGCCGAGCAGGGGGCGGAGAGACCCAGTACTTC
cdr3_aa: CATSSRAGGGETQYF

d_call: TRBD1
clone_size: NA
v_call: TRBV5-1
j_call: TRBJ1-1
cdr3_nt: TGCGCCAGCAGCCCGGGACAGATGAACACTGAAGCTTTCTTT
cdr3_aa: CASSPGQMNTEAFF

d_call: TRBD1
clone_size: NA
v_call: TRBV2
j_call: TRBJ1-1
cdr3_nt: TGTGCCAGCAGACGGACAGGGGGCTTGATCCCTGAAGCTTTCTTT
cdr3_aa: CASRRTGGLIPEAFF

d_call: NA
clone_size: few
v_call: TRBV28
j_call: TRBJ1-3
cdr3_nt: TGTGCCAGCAGTTTTACGGGGGGCACGGGAAACACCATATATTTT
cdr3_aa: CASSFTGGTGNTIYF

d_call: TRBD1
clone_size: NA
v_call: TRBV7-9
j_call: TRBJ2-3
cdr3_nt: TGTGCCAGCAGCTTGGGACAGGTTGATACGCAGTATTTT
cdr3_aa: CASSLGQVDTQYF

d_call: NA
clone_size: NA
v_call: TRBV5-4
j_call: TRBJ1-5
cdr3_nt: TGTGCCAGCAGCTTAGAAAGCAATCAGCCCCAGCATTTT
cdr3_aa: CASSLESNQPQHF

d_call: TRBD1
clone_size: NA
v_call: TRBV14
j_call: TRBJ2-5
cdr3_nt: TGTGCCAGCAGCCTTCAAGTGCCGGGACAGAAAGAGACCCAGTACTTC
cdr3_aa: CASSLQVPGQKETQYF

d_call: NA
clone_size: once
v_call: TRBV28
j_call: TRBJ2-3
cdr3_nt: TGTGCCAGCAGTTTCGCCTATACGCAGTATTTT
cdr3_aa: CASSFAYTQYF

d_call: NA
clone_size: NA
v_call: TRBV19
j_call: TRBJ2-7
cdr3_nt: TGTGCCAGTCAAAGTTCTTTTAGCTCCTACGAGCAGTACTTC
cdr3_aa: CASQSSFSSYEQYF

d_call: TRBD1
clone_size: few
v_call: TRBV27
j_call: TRBJ2-1
cdr3_nt: TGTGCCAGCAGTCTCGGGACAGGAAGCTCCTACAATGAGCAGTTCTTC
cdr3_aa: CASSLGTGSSYNEQFF

d_call: TRBD1
clone_size: NA
v_call: TRBV6-5
j_call: TRBJ1-4
cdr3_nt: TGTGCCAGCGGCAGGGGGTTAACTAATGAAAAACTGTTTTTT
cdr3_aa: CASGRGLTNEKLFF

d_call: NA
clone_size: NA
v_call: TRBV18
j_call: TRBJ1-1
cdr3_nt: TGTGCCAGCTCACCTAACAGAGTGAACACTGAAGCTTTCTTT
cdr3_aa: CASSPNRVNTEAFF

d_call: NA
clone_size: NA
v_call: TRBV18
j_call: TRBJ2-3
cdr3_nt: TGTGCCAGCTCACCACCGGGACTCAAAAGCACAGATACGCAGTATTTT
cdr3_aa: CASSPPGLKSTDTQYF

d_call: TRBD1
clone_size: NA
v_call: TRBV19
j_call: TRBJ2-7
cdr3_nt: TGTGCCAGTAGTAAGCGGACAGGGTACCACGAGCAGTACTTC
cdr3_aa: CASSKRTGYHEQYF

d_call: TRBD1
clone_size: NA
v_call: TRBV9
j_call: TRBJ2-3
cdr3_nt: TGTGCCAGCAGCGTGGGGACAGTCCCCACAGATACGCAGTATTTT
cdr3_aa: CASSVGTVPTDTQYF

d_call: NA
clone_size: NA
v_call: TRBV19
j_call: TRBJ2-3
cdr3_nt: TGTGCCAGTAGTATATCCCCCAGGGGTAGCACAGATACGCAGTATTTT
cdr3_aa: CASSISPRGSTDTQYF

d_call: TRBD2
clone_size: once
v_call: TRBV2
j_call: TRBJ2-5
cdr3_nt: TGTGCCAGCAGTGGTGAGCGGGAGCGTCGCGAGACCCAGTACTTC
cdr3_aa: CASSGERERRETQYF

d_call: NA
clone_size: NA
v_call: TRBV7-2
j_call: TRBJ1-1
cdr3_nt: TGTGCCAGCAGTTTCCGGCCGAACACTGAAGCTTTCTTT
cdr3_aa: CASSFRPNTEAFF

d_call: NA
clone_size: NA
v_call: TRBV11-2
j_call: TRBJ2-2
cdr3_nt: TGTGCCAGCAGCCCGACCCACACCGGGGAGCTGTTTTTT
cdr3_aa: CASSPTHTGELFF

d_call: TRBD1
clone_size: NA
v_call: TRBV7-9
j_call: TRBJ1-3
cdr3_nt: TGTGCCAGCAGCTTCTTGAGGATCCGGGACAGTGGAAACACCATATATTTT
cdr3_aa: CASSFLRIRDSGNTIYF

d_call: TRBD2
clone_size: NA
v_call: TRBV4-3
j_call: TRBJ2-1
cdr3_nt: TGCGCCAGCAGCCAAATAGCGGGGAATGAGCAGTTCTTC
cdr3_aa: CASSQIAGNEQFF

d_call: NA
clone_size: NA
v_call: TRBV4-2
j_call: TRBJ1-1
cdr3_nt: TGTGCCAGCAGCCATAACGACAAAGCTTTCTTT
cdr3_aa: CASSHNDKAFF

d_call: NA
clone_size: NA
v_call: TRBV5-1
j_call: TRBJ1-2
cdr3_nt: TGCGCCAGCAGCTTGGACCCTACCAGTGGCTACACCTTC
cdr3_aa: CASSLDPTSGYTF

d_call: NA
clone_size: NA
v_call: TRBV5-1
j_call: TRBJ1-1
cdr3_nt: TGCGCCAGCAGCTTCCAACACGAGGGTAAAGCTTTCTTT
cdr3_aa: CASSFQHEGKAFF

d_call: NA
clone_size: NA
v_call: TRBV7-2
j_call: TRBJ2-4
cdr3_nt: TGTGCCAGCAGCTTAGGACTTAAAAACATTCAGTACTTC
cdr3_aa: CASSLGLKNIQYF

d_call: NA
clone_size: NA
v_call: TRBV7-9
j_call: TRBJ1-1
cdr3_nt: TGTGCCAGCAGCTCTGAGGCCCCCACTGAAGCTTTCTTT
cdr3_aa: CASSSEAPTEAFF

d_call: TRBD2
clone_size: NA
v_call: TRBV28
j_call: TRBJ2-1
cdr3_nt: TGTGCCAGCAGTCCCCGGACTAGCGGGAGCCACAATGAGCAGTTCTTC
cdr3_aa: CASSPRTSGSHNEQFF

d_call: TRBD2
clone_size: NA
v_call: TRBV4-1
j_call: TRBJ2-5
cdr3_nt: TGCGCCAGCAGCCAAGCAGGCCTAGCGGGAGCAGAGACCCAGTACTTC
cdr3_aa: CASSQAGLAGAETQYF

d_call: TRBD2
clone_size: NA
v_call: TRBV11-2
j_call: TRBJ2-1
cdr3_nt: TGTGCCAGCAGCTTAGATGGGACTAGCGGCCTCCGTCGCTCCTACAATGAGCAGTTCTTC
cdr3_aa: CASSLDGTSGLRRSYNEQFF

d_call: NA
clone_size: once
v_call: TRBV27
j_call: TRBJ2-7
cdr3_nt: TGTGCCAGCAGTTTTCAGCTCGGACGGGGATCCTACGAGCAGTACTTC
cdr3_aa: CASSFQLGRGSYEQYF

d_call: NA
clone_size: NA
v_call: TRBV29-1
j_call: TRBJ2-2
cdr3_nt: TGCAGCGTTTTCTACACCGGGGAGCTGTTTTTT
cdr3_aa: CSVFYTGELFF

d_call: NA
clone_size: NA
v_call: TRBV7-9
j_call: TRBJ2-2
cdr3_nt: TGTGCCAGCAGCTTATCACCCCTAGCCTACACCGGGGAGCTGTTTTTT
cdr3_aa: CASSLSPLAYTGELFF

d_call: TRBD1
clone_size: NA
v_call: TRBV5-1
j_call: TRBJ2-3
cdr3_nt: TGCGCCAGCAGCTTGGAGGCACAGGGGGCCACAGATACGCAGTATTTT
cdr3_aa: CASSLEAQGATDTQYF

d_call: NA
clone_size: NA
v_call: TRBV28
j_call: TRBJ2-3
cdr3_nt: NA
cdr3_aa: CASSSSLAESTDTQYF

d_call: TRBD1
clone_size: NA
v_call: TRBV28
j_call: TRBJ1-2
cdr3_nt: TGTGCCAGCAGTCTGACAGGGGGCAACTATGGCTACACCTTC
cdr3_aa: CASSLTGGNYGYTF

d_call: NA
clone_size: NA
v_call: TRBV6-5
j_call: TRBJ2-7
cdr3_nt: TGTGCCAGCAGCCCCGGATCCCCCGTGGGCGAGCAGTACTTC
cdr3_aa: CASSPGSPVGEQYF

d_call: NA
clone_size: NA
v_call: TRBV30
j_call: TRBJ2-7
cdr3_nt: TGTGCCTGGAATTCGGACATCGCCTACGAGCAGTACTTC
cdr3_aa: CAWNSDIAYEQYF

d_call: NA
clone_size: once
v_call: TRBV5-4
j_call: TRBJ2-6
cdr3_nt: TGTGCCAGCAGCCCGGGACTGACCTCTGGGGCCAACGTCCTGACTTTC
cdr3_aa: CASSPGLTSGANVLTF

d_call: NA
clone_size: NA
v_call: TRBV6-5
j_call: TRBJ1-6
cdr3_nt: TGTGCCAGCAGTTACCGGGGACCGCTCTATAATTCACCCCTCCACTTT
cdr3_aa: CASSYRGPLYNSPLHF

d_call: NA
clone_size: NA
v_call: TRBV30
j_call: TRBJ2-5
cdr3_nt: TGTGCCTGGAGTGAAGGGTCAGAGACCCAGTACTTC
cdr3_aa: CAWSEGSETQYF

d_call: TRBD2
clone_size: NA
v_call: TRBV29-1
j_call: TRBJ2-1
cdr3_nt: TGCAGCGTTCCGTGGTTAGCGGGAGATAGATACAATGAGCAGTTCTTC
cdr3_aa: CSVPWLAGDRYNEQFF

d_call: NA
clone_size: NA
v_call: TRBV5-4
j_call: TRBJ2-7
cdr3_nt: TGTGCCAGCAGTCGGAACTCCTACGAGCAGTACTTC
cdr3_aa: CASSRNSYEQYF

d_call: NA
clone_size: NA
v_call: TRBV21-1
j_call: TRBJ2-3
cdr3_nt: TGTGCCAGCAGCAAAGACCGAACGGTTAATCAGCCCCAGTATTTT
cdr3_aa: CASSKDRTVNQPQYF

d_call: TRBD2
clone_size: few
v_call: TRBV19
j_call: TRBJ2-4
cdr3_nt: TGTGCCAGTAGGTCCGGGACTAGCTTCAAAAACATTCAGTACTTC
cdr3_aa: CASRSGTSFKNIQYF

d_call: NA
clone_size: NA
v_call: TRBV7-8
j_call: TRBJ2-3
cdr3_nt: TGTGCCAGCAGCGGGCGGGCCTTACTGGGGGATACGCAGTATTTT
cdr3_aa: CASSGRALLGDTQYF

d_call: NA
clone_size: NA
v_call: TRBV15
j_call: TRBJ2-1
cdr3_nt: TGTGCCACCAGCAGAGATAATAAGGGGAATGAGCAGTTCTTC
cdr3_aa: CATSRDNKGNEQFF

d_call: TRBD1
clone_size: NA
v_call: TRBV27
j_call: TRBJ2-7
cdr3_nt: TGTGCCAGCAGCATTAGGACAGGGACCTACGAGCAGTACTTC
cdr3_aa: CASSIRTGTYEQYF

d_call: TRBD1
clone_size: NA
v_call: TRBV5-1
j_call: TRBJ2-5
cdr3_nt: TGCGCCAGCAGCTTAGGGACAGGACAAGAGACCCAGTACTTC
cdr3_aa: CASSLGTGQETQYF

d_call: TRBD1
clone_size: NA
v_call: TRBV7-6
j_call: TRBJ2-7
cdr3_nt: TGTGCCAGCAGCTACGGACAGGGGTTTACCTACGAGCAGTACTTC
cdr3_aa: CASSYGQGFTYEQYF

d_call: NA
clone_size: NA
v_call: TRBV15
j_call: TRBJ2-1
cdr3_nt: TGTGCCACCAGCAGAGAGGCGCTATTACTTAATAATGAGCAGTTCTTC
cdr3_aa: CATSREALLLNNEQFF

d_call: TRBD2
clone_size: NA
v_call: TRBV11-2
j_call: TRBJ2-3
cdr3_nt: TGTGCCAGCAGATTTGGACTAGCGGGATTCACAGATACGCAGTATTTT
cdr3_aa: CASRFGLAGFTDTQYF

d_call: NA
clone_size: medium-sized
v_call: TRBV5-1
j_call: TRBJ1-2
cdr3_nt: TGCGCCAGCAGCTTGGCCGGGGGGTCGGGCAACTATGGCTACACCTTC
cdr3_aa: CASSLAGGSGNYGYTF

d_call: NA
clone_size: NA
v_call: TRBV27
j_call: TRBJ1-3
cdr3_nt: TGTGCCAGCAGCCCCGGGACGTCTGGAAACACCATATATTTT
cdr3_aa: CASSPGTSGNTIYF

d_call: NA
clone_size: NA
v_call: TRBV7-9
j_call: TRBJ2-7
cdr3_nt: TGTGCCAGCAGCTTAGCGGGAGGTTACCACGAGCAGTACTTC
cdr3_aa: CASSLAGGYHEQYF